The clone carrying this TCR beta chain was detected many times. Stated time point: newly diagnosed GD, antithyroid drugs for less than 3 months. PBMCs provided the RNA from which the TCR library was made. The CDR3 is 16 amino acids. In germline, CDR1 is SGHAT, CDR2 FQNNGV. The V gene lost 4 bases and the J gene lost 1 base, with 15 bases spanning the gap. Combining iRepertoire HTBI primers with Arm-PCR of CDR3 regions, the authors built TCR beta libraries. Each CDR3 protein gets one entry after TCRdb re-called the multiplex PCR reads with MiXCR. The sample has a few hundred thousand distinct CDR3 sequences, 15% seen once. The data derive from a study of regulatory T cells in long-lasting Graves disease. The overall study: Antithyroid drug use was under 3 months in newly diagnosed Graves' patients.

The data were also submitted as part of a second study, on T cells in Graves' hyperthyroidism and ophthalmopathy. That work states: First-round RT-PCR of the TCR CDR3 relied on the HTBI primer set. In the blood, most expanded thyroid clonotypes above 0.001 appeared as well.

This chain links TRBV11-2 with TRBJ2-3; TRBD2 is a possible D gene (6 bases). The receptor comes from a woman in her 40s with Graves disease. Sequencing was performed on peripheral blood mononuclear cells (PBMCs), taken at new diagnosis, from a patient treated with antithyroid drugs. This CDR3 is CASSSPAGRRTDTQYF. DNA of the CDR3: TGTGCCAGCAGCTCACCGGCGGGACGGCGCACAGATACGCAGTATTTT.